These 29 T cell receptor beta chains came from one sample sequenced in a study of neoadjuvant anti-PD-1 for oral cavity cancer. Data came from immunoSEQ multiplex PCR; TCRdb stores just in-frame clones and leaves some out. The sample has about 37,000 clones, more than 35% seen once. Time point here: after neoadjuvant nivolumab, at surgical resection. Sequences were derived from tumor tissue, sampled after nivolumab (anti-PD-1) treatment. Receptors originate from a person aged 40 to 85 with oral cavity squamous cell carcinoma.

This clone was seen just once. The junction differs from germline at one of its ends, possibly a read error. This sequence joins TRBV6-4 and TRBJ1-1; D gene uncertain. The CDR3 contains 14 residues. Germline V CDR1 and CDR2: MRHNA, SNTAGT. The CDR3: CASSYSGSNTEAFF. Here the CDR3 DNA reads TGTGCCAGCAGTTACTCCGGGTCGAACACTGAAGCTTTCTTT.

Regarding this clone: One end of the junction is discordant with germline, which a read error may explain. This chain joins TRBV7-9 and TRBJ1-1; 7 positions match TRBD1. CDR3 length: 12 amino acids. Germline loops: CDR1 SEHNR, CDR2 FQNEAQ (reference sequence). The CDR3 sequence is CASSLGGQLVVF. In nucleotides, the CDR3 is TGTGCCAGCAGCTTAGGGGGACAGCTTGTTGTTTTT.

CDR3 amino acids: CASSPLSSSYEQYF. CDR3 bases: TGCGCCAGCAGCCCGCTCAGTAGCTCCTACGAGCAGTACTTC. The chain uses TRBV5-1 and TRBJ2-7; no firm D call. V was clipped by 4 bases and J by 0 bases, with 11 bases between them. The germline V gene has CDR1 SGHRS and CDR2 YFSETQ. The length of the CDR3 is 14 residues.

J is TRBJ1-2 and V is TRBV4-1; D is unresolved. Germline V gene lookup returns CDR1 MGHRA and CDR2 YSYEKL. Trimming removed 1 base at V and 1 base at J, with 16 bases between. The CDR3 loop spans 17 amino acids. In DNA, the CDR3 is TGCGCCAGCAGCCAAGTGAGTCGAGGAGGGTATAACTATGGCTACACCTTC. As protein: CASSQVSRGGYNYGYTF.

This clone was seen a handful of times. The J gene is TRBJ2-7, the V gene TRBV5-6, with 7 bases fitting TRBD1. This CDR3 region has 15 residues. Germline V lookup: CDR1 SGHDT, CDR2 YYEEEE. V gave up 4 bases and J gave up 2 bases; unmatched junction bases: 9. CDR3 in amino acids: CASSKGQVLTYEQYF. In DNA, the CDR3 is TGTGCCAGCAGCAAAGGACAGGTTTTGACCTACGAGCAGTACTTC.

This clone has more than one count but fewer than ten. The chain combines TRBV19 with TRBJ2-5; D perhaps matches TRBD1 (5 bases). The ends were cut back, 4 bases at V and 5 bases at J, with 14 bases in the middle. Germline V gene sequence: CDR1 LNHDA, CDR2 SQIVND (reference sequence). There are 14 residues in the CDR3. CDR3: CASSTMGHGETQYF. CDR3 in DNA: TGTGCCAGTAGTACCATGGGGCACGGGGAGACCCAGTACTTC. The variable domain in full, with the rest retrieved from reference TRBV19 and TRBJ2-5, is DGGITQSPKYLFRKEGQNVTLSCEQNLNHDAMYWYRQDPGQGLRLIYYSQIVNDFQKGDIAEGYSVSREKKESFPLTVTSAQKNPTAFYLCASSTMGHGETQYFGPGTRLLVL.

J is TRBJ1-2 and V is TRBV4-1; TRBD1 agrees at 9 bases. The CDR3 spans 16 residues. Germline assignment: CDR1 MGHRA and CDR2 YSYEKL. The ends lost 0 bases at V and 8 bases at J; junction bases unmatched: 10. CDR3 nucleotide sequence: TGCGCCAGCAGCCAAGACCTCGGACAGGGGTCCCACGGCTACACCTTC. Translating it yields CASSQDLGQGSHGYTF.

This clone was seen a few times. This chain uses TRBV6-4 with TRBJ1-4; D not certain. CDR1 is MRHNA and CDR2 is SNTAGT in the germline V gene. There are 13 residues in the CDR3. V shed 0 bases and J shed 8 bases, with 7 bases lying between them. This CDR3 is CASSDSPGEKLFF. The DNA of the CDR3 is TGTGCCAGCAGTGACTCTCCGGGGGAAAAACTGTTTTTT.

This clone was seen a handful of times. The chain joins TRBV7-9 to TRBJ2-7; TRBD1 might be the D (6 bases). The CDR3 extends over 12 amino acids. The V gene lost 6 bases and the J gene lost 3 bases, with 9 bases spanning the gap. Germline CDR1 and CDR2: SEHNR and FQNEAQ (reference sequence). For the CDR3, the DNA is TGTGCCAGCAGTTGGACAGACTACGAGCAGTACTTC. Its translation is CASSWTDYEQYF.

This chain uses TRBV25-1 with TRBJ1-5; D not resolved. The CDR3 is 12 residues long. V gave up 4 bases and J gave up 7 bases, with 8 bases separating them. Germline V lookup: CDR1 MGHDK, CDR2 SYGVNS. The CDR3 region has the DNA TGTGCCAGCAGTGCTGGAGACCAGCCCCAGCATTTT. This sequence encodes CASSAGDQPQHF. The variable domain in full, with the rest retrieved from reference TRBV25-1 and TRBJ1-5, is EADIYQTPRYLVIGTGKKITLECSQTMGHDKMYWYQQDPGMELHLIHYSYGVNSTEKGDLSSESTVSRIRTEHFPLTLESARPSHTSQYLCASSAGDQPQHFGDGTRLSIL.

By share, this clone ranks as medium-sized. The V call is TRBV5-1, the J call TRBJ2-7, with 7 bases lining up with TRBD1. CDR1 SGHRS and CDR2 YFSETQ come from the germline V gene. The CDR3 totals 13 residues. J was trimmed by 4 bases and V by 3 bases; bases with no gene match: 4. CDR3: CASSSGQQYEQYF. CDR3 sequence (DNA): TGCGCCAGCAGCTCGGGACAGCAATACGAGCAGTACTTC.

On this clone itself: The sample has other DNA sequences that encode this CDR3 too. The chain has TRBV5-1 and TRBJ2-3; D not resolved. There are 14 residues in the CDR3. V lost 1 base to trimming and J lost 2 bases, with 8 bases between them. The germline V gene has CDR1 SGHRS and CDR2 YFSETQ. This CDR3 is CASSLQRDTDTQYF. Written as DNA, the CDR3 is TGCGCCAGCAGCTTGCAGCGCGACACAGATACGCAGTATTTT.

Within the sample, this clone is medium-sized. The rearrangement joins TRBV2 to TRBJ1-5; no clear D gene. Trimming took off 5 bases at V and 1 base at J, with 6 bases between the two ends. Looked up from germline, CDR1 is SNHLY and CDR2 is FYNNEI. The CDR3 has 13 amino acids. The CDR3 DNA is TGTGCCAGCAGTATTTTAAGCAATCAGCCCCAGCATTTT. It codes for CASSILSNQPQHF.

The genes are TRBV4-1 and TRBJ1-2; a possible D gene is TRBD1 (6 bases). This CDR3 is 14 amino acids long. Trimming took 1 base from V and 5 from J, leaving 11 bases between them. Per the germline V gene, CDR1 is MGHRA and CDR2 is YSYEKL. Written as DNA, the CDR3 is TGCGCCAGCAGCCAAGGGGACAAAGAATATGGCTACACCTTC. As protein: CASSQGDKEYGYTF.

This clone has more than one count but fewer than ten. The chain couples TRBV7-3 to TRBJ1-1; a possible D gene is TRBD1 (6 bases). V lost 5 bases, J lost 6 bases, and 13 bases lay in between. Germline CDR1 SGHTA, CDR2 FQGTGA. The CDR3 has 13 residues. CDR3 protein: CASSLGGFAEAFF. CDR3 nucleotide sequence: TGTGCCAGCAGCCTAGGGGGGTTCGCTGAAGCTTTCTTT.

This clone turned up a few times. The rearrangement joins TRBV5-5 to TRBJ2-2, with D maybe TRBD2 (6 bases). V gave up 1 base and J gave up 3 bases, with 16 bases separating them. The CDR3 spans 17 residues. Germline CDR1 reads SGHKS; CDR2 reads YYEKEE (reference sequence). The CDR3 here is CASSLWPRGMDTGELFF. The CDR3 coding sequence is TGTGCCAGCAGCTTGTGGCCGCGGGGAATGGACACCGGGGAGCTGTTTTTT.

The CDR3 here is CASSPEGGQGNSPLHF. The DNA of the CDR3 is TGTGCCAGCAGCCCCGAAGGTGGACAGGGGAATTCACCCCTCCACTTT. The V call is TRBV9, the J call TRBJ1-6; 9 bases are shared with TRBD1. J was trimmed by 7 bases and V by 4 bases; bases with no gene match: 9. Germline CDR1 reads SGDLS; CDR2 reads YYNGEE. This CDR3 region has 16 residues.

This clone has just a few counts. The chain combines TRBV5-1 with TRBJ1-3; D call uncertain. CDR3 size: 15 residues. CDR1 is SGHRS and CDR2 is YFSETQ in the germline V gene. V was pared by 1 base and J by 1 base, with 9 bases between. The CDR3 is CASSLIPGSGNTIYF. The CDR3 DNA sequence: TGCGCCAGCAGCTTGATTCCTGGGTCTGGAAACACCATATATTTT.

The V and J genes are TRBV27 and TRBJ1-1, with D perhaps matching TRBD1 (5 bases). V was shortened by 3 bases and J by 2 bases, with 19 bases between the two germline ends. Germline CDR1 and CDR2: MNHEY and SMNVEV (reference sequence). CDR3 length equals 17 residues. The DNA for the CDR3 is TGTGCCAGCAGTTTCAGTGAGGGAGGGGTACCTAACACTGAAGCTTTCTTT. Residues: CASSFSEGGVPNTEAFF.

This sequence joins TRBV27 and TRBJ2-3; D not resolved. Between the trimmed V and J ends, which lost 1 base and 1 base, there was a span of 12 bases. This CDR3 is 16 amino acids long. Germline V CDR1 and CDR2: MNHEY, SMNVEV (reference sequence). The DNA for the CDR3 is TGTGCCAGCAGTTTATATAGAGAATTTGGCACAGATACGCAGTATTTT. Its translation: CASSLYREFGTDTQYF.

In its sample, this clone was seen many times. V gene TRBV2 combines with J gene TRBJ1-6; D gene uncertain. Trimming removed 8 bases from V and 5 bases from J, with 16 bases in between. This CDR3 contains 15 residues. Germline loops: CDR1 SNHLY, CDR2 FYNNEI. CDR3 nucleotide sequence: TGTGCCAGCGGCCAGGAGGGTGTGAATAATTCACCCCTCCACTTT. This translates into CASGQEGVNNSPLHF.

V and J are TRBV21-1 and TRBJ1-5; TRBD1 is the table's D call and was not checked against the DNA. TRBV21-1 is given as a pseudogene. The length of the CDR3 is 14 residues. The CDR3 DNA reads as TGTGCCAGCAGCAGGGGCAGATTCAATCAGCCCCAGCATTTT. Translation gives CASSRGRFNQPQHF.

The chain couples TRBV7-5 to TRBJ2-7; the D segment call TRBD2 is taken from the table without a DNA check. TRBV7-5 is deemed a pseudogene. The CDR3 is 20 amino acids. The CDR3 sequence is CVRSLTGSRLRGGSSYEQYF. The CDR3 DNA follows: TGTGTCAGAAGCTTGACTGGTTCTAGATTGCGTGGGGGGAGCTCCTACGAGCAGTACTTC.

The rearrangement uses TRBV4-2 and TRBJ1-5, with 8 nucleotides matching TRBD1. V dropped 0 bases and J dropped 2; count of bases not matched to a gene: 9. The CDR3 has 18 amino acids. Germline CDR1 reads LGHNA; CDR2 reads YNFKEQ. The CDR3 region is CASSQEYRQGAGNQPQHF. CDR3 in DNA: TGTGCCAGCAGCCAAGAATATCGGCAGGGGGCGGGCAATCAGCCCCAGCATTTT.

This chain links TRBV29-1 with TRBJ2-3; 10 bases align to TRBD1. V gave up 6 bases and J gave up 8 bases; unmatched junction bases: 14. Per the germline V gene, CDR1 is SQVTM and CDR2 is ANQGSEA. The CDR3 extends over 15 amino acids. CDR3 in amino acids: CSVSGTGDLRSTQYF. The CDR3 bases are TGCAGCGTATCCGGGACAGGGGATTTGAGAAGTACGCAGTATTTT.

This clone has only a few counts. The J gene is TRBJ2-3, the V gene TRBV5-6; no clear D. This CDR3 is 13 amino acids long. Trimming took 3 bases from V and 5 from J, leaving 10 bases between them. Looked up from germline, CDR1 is SGHDT and CDR2 is YYEEEE. CDR3: CASSSKGVDTQYF. The CDR3 coding sequence is TGTGCCAGCAGCTCGAAGGGTGTAGATACGCAGTATTTT.

This clone was counted only a few times. The rearrangement joins TRBV29-1 to TRBJ1-1; D uncertain. The CDR3 totals 14 residues. Trimming removed 6 bases from V and 0 bases from J, with 14 bases in between. CDR1 and CDR2 from the germline V gene are SQVTM and ANQGSEA. CDR3 DNA sequence: TGCAGCGTCTCTTCCCGGGATTTGAACACTGAAGCTTTCTTT. Amino acids: CSVSSRDLNTEAFF.

This chain connects TRBV5-1 to TRBJ2-7; 11 positions match TRBD2. The germline V gene has CDR1 SGHRS and CDR2 YFSETQ. CDR3 length: 15 residues. J gave up 6 bases and V 0 bases, and 5 bases lay outside the gene matches. CDR3 nucleotide sequence: TGCGCCAGCAGCTTGGAAGCTAGCGGGAGGACCGAGCAGTACTTC. Residues: CASSLEASGRTEQYF.

The chain recombines TRBV7-2 with TRBJ1-2, with 7 bases matching TRBD1. The CDR3 has 17 amino acids. Trimming removed 5 bases from V and 6 bases from J; junction bases left unmatched: 18. The germline gives CDR1 SGHTA, CDR2 FQGNSA. CDR3 in amino acids: CASSPQGRPDRADGYTF. Here the CDR3 DNA reads TGTGCCAGCAGCCCCCAGGGACGACCCGACAGGGCCGATGGCTACACCTTC.